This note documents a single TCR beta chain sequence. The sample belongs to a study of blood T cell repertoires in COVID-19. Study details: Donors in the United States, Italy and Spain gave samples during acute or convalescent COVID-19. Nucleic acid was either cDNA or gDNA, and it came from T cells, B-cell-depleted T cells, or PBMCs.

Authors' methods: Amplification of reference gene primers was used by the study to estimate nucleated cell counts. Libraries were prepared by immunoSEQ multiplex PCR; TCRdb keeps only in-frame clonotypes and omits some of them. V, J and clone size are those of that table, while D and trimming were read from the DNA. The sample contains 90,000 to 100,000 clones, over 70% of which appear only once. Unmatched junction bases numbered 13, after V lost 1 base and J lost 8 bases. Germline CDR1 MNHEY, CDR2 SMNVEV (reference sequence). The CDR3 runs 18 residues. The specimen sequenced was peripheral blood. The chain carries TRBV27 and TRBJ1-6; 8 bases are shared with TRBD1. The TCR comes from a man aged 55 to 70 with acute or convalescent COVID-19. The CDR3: CASSLYMQGAWLDSPLHF. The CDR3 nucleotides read TGTGCCAGCAGTTTATACATGCAGGGGGCATGGTTGGATTCACCCCTCCACTTT.